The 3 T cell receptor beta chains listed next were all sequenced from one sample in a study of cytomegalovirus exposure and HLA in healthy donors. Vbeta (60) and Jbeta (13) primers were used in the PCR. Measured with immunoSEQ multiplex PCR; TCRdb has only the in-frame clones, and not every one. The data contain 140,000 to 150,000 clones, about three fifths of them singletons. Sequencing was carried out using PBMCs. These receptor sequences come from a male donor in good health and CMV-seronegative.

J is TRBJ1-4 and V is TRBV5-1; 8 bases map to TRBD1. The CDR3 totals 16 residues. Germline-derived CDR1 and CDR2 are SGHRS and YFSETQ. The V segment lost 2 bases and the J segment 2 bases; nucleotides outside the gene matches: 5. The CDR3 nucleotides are TGCGCCAGCAGCTTCGTCACAGGGGGGACTAATGAAAAACTGTTTTTT. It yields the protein CASSFVTGGTNEKLFF.

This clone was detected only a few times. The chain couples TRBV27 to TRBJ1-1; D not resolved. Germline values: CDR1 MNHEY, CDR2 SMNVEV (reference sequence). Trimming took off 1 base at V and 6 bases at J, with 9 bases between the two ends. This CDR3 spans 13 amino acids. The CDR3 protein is CASSLWAGSEAFF. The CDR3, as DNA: TGTGCCAGCAGTTTATGGGCCGGCTCTGAAGCTTTCTTT.

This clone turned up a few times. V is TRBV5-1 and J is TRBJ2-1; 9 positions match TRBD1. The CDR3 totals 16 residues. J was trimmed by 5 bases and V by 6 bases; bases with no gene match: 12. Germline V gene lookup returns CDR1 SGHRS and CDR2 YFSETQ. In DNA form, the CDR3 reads TGCGCCAGCATACAGCTCCCCGGACAGGGGAACAATGAGCAGTTCTTC. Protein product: CASIQLPGQGNNEQFF.